This entry describes one T cell receptor (beta chain). Antigen specificity is unknown. This entry belongs to a study of cytomegalovirus exposure and HLA in healthy donors. The primer mix had 60 Vbeta and 13 Jbeta primers. The method was immunoSEQ multiplex PCR; TCRdb's version includes in-frame clones alone and lacks a portion of them. The profile shows around 150,000 clones, about four fifths of them singletons. In germline, CDR1 is SGDLS, CDR2 YYNGEE. This CDR3 is 19 amino acids long. Trimming removed 0 bases from V and 4 bases from J; junction bases left unmatched: 14. Study-wide findings and caveats: TCR beta V- and J-gene trimming was later associated with a missense DCLRE1C variant. Previous analysis showed most TCR beta V segments were productive about 87% or about 30% of the time. DRB1 showed the most TCR associations and HLA-C the fewest in a later analysis, as rates varied by HLA locus. A later analysis showed that HLA-associated TCR beta chains had undergone more clonal expansion than equally common others.

The chain carries TRBV9 and TRBJ2-3, with TRBD2 matching over 10 bases. The clonotype originates from a man aged 25 to 45 in good health. The sample was PBMCs. This CDR3 is CASSVALASGSNRADTQYF. The CDR3 DNA follows: TGTGCCAGCAGCGTAGCTTTAGCTAGCGGGAGTAATAGGGCAGATACGCAGTATTTT.